Listed below are T cell receptor beta chains from one sample, sequenced in a study of blood T cell repertoires in COVID-19. Here immunoSEQ multiplex PCR was the method, and the copy in TCRdb shows in-frame clones only, minus some. This table holds about 80,000 clones, roughly 80% found once. The specimen sequenced was peripheral blood. All receptors come from a woman older than 75 with acute or convalescent COVID-19. Each CDR3 is given with its conserved first and last residue. A D gene is named only where the DNA matches it firmly. Only some rows state a clone size, as once, few, many or a class for expanded clones.

J: TRBJ2-1
size: .
length: 16
V: TRBV12-5
D: TRBD1
DNA: TGTGCTAGTGGTTTGGCGGGACAGCCACCACGGGGTGAGCAGTTCTTC
CDR3: CASGLAGQPPRGEQFF

J: TRBJ1-4
size: .
length: 14
V: TRBV5-6
D: .
DNA: TGTGCCAGCAGCTTGGGAGGCCTTAATGAAAAACTGTTTTTT
CDR3: CASSLGGLNEKLFF

J: TRBJ1-3
size: .
length: 16
V: TRBV18
D: .
DNA: TGTGCCAGCTCACCACGCGGAGGGCGGGATGGAAACACCATATATTTT
CDR3: CASSPRGGRDGNTIYF

J: TRBJ2-7
size: .
length: 14
V: TRBV5-4
D: TRBD2
DNA: TGTGCCAGCAGCCCGGGGGGGCGCGCCTACGAGCAGTACTTC
CDR3: CASSPGGRAYEQYF

J: TRBJ1-2
size: .
length: 14
V: TRBV7-9
D: TRBD1
DNA: TGTGCCAGCAGCTCACCGGACAGGGCCGATGGCTACACCTTC
CDR3: CASSSPDRADGYTF

J: TRBJ1-3
size: .
length: 16
V: TRBV28
D: TRBD1
DNA: TGTGCCAGCAGTTTACGCACAGGGGGCAAAGGAAACACCATATATTTT
CDR3: CASSLRTGGKGNTIYF

J: TRBJ2-2
size: .
length: 15
V: TRBV28
D: .
DNA: TGTGCCAGCAGAGCAGGGACTTCCGTCGGCGGGGAGCTGTTTTTT
CDR3: CASRAGTSVGGELFF

J: TRBJ1-4
size: .
length: 16
V: TRBV3-1/TRBV3-2
D: .
DNA: TGTGCCAGCAGCCAGGACTTCGGGGTGGCTGAGGAAAAACTGTTTTTT
CDR3: CASSQDFGVAEEKLFF

J: TRBJ1-2
size: few
length: 14
V: TRBV2
D: TRBD1
DNA: TGTGCCAGCAGGACGGGAGGGACAGGGGGCGGCTACACCTTC
CDR3: CASRTGGTGGGYTF

J: TRBJ1-3
size: .
length: 16
V: TRBV5-4
D: .
DNA: TGTGCCAGCAGCTCGGAGATGGCTCGCTCTGGAAACACCATATATTTT
CDR3: CASSSEMARSGNTIYF

J: TRBJ2-1
size: .
length: 11
V: TRBV20-1
D: .
DNA: TGCAGTGCTAGACAATACAATGAGCAGTTCTTC
CDR3: CSARQYNEQFF

J: TRBJ1-5
size: .
length: 16
V: TRBV18
D: .
DNA: TGTGCCAGCTCACCCCGGGGAGGGATTAGCAATCAGCCCCAGCATTTT
CDR3: CASSPRGGISNQPQHF

J: TRBJ1-2
size: .
length: 16
V: TRBV7-8
D: .
DNA: TGTGCCAGCAGCTCCTCAGGGGTGGGATTCTCCTATGGCTACACCTTC
CDR3: CASSSSGVGFSYGYTF

J: TRBJ1-2
size: .
length: 14
V: TRBV30
D: .
DNA: TGTGCCTGGAGCGCACTTACACGGGGTGGAGGCTACACCTTC
CDR3: CAWSALTRGGGYTF

J: TRBJ2-6
size: large
length: 16
V: TRBV29-1
D: .
DNA: TGCAGCGTTGAAGATCTCGGGATGTCTGGGGCCAACGTCCTGACTTTC
CDR3: CSVEDLGMSGANVLTF

J: TRBJ1-1
size: .
length: 15
V: TRBV6-1
D: .
DNA: TGTGCCAGCAGTGAAGCGCGCCGGAGGTGGACTGAAGCTTTCTTT
CDR3: CASSEARRRWTEAFF

J: TRBJ1-1
size: .
length: 13
V: TRBV30
D: .
DNA: TGTGCCTGGAGTTTTTCGGGGAACACTGAAGCTTTCTTT
CDR3: CAWSFSGNTEAFF

J: TRBJ1-1
size: .
length: 15
V: TRBV5-4
D: .
DNA: TGTGCCAGCAGCTTGTCCACAGGGTTGAACACTGAAGCTTTCTTT
CDR3: CASSLSTGLNTEAFF

J: TRBJ2-2
size: once
length: 14
V: TRBV4-1
D: .
DNA: TGCGCCAGCAGTCCCCAGGGGAACACCGGGGAGCTGTTTTTT
CDR3: CASSPQGNTGELFF

J: TRBJ2-7
size: .
length: 14
V: TRBV6-1
D: .
DNA: TGTGCCAGCAGTGAGCCTACGCTTGCCTACGAGCAGTACTTC
CDR3: CASSEPTLAYEQYF

J: TRBJ2-2
size: .
length: 17
V: TRBV24-1
D: .
DNA: TGTGCCACCAGTGACCCCCCCCCAGGGGGGCAAGTCGGGGAGCTGTTTTTT
CDR3: CATSDPPPGGQVGELFF

J: TRBJ2-3
size: .
length: 13
V: TRBV9
D: .
DNA: TGTGCCAGCAGCCGAACCCACGGGGATACGCAGTATTTT
CDR3: CASSRTHGDTQYF

J: TRBJ1-2
size: .
length: 15
V: TRBV18
D: .
DNA: TGTGCCAGCTCACCCTCGGTGGAGGGAAGCTATGGCTACACCTTC
CDR3: CASSPSVEGSYGYTF

J: TRBJ2-7
size: .
length: 14
V: TRBV7-9
D: .
DNA: TGTGCCAGCAGCTTAGGACAGTCCTTCTACGAGCAGTACTTC
CDR3: CASSLGQSFYEQYF

J: TRBJ2-6
size: .
length: 18
V: TRBV18
D: TRBD1
DNA: TGTGCCAGCTCACCTTCGGGACAGACGAGCTCTGGGGCCAACGTCCTGACTTTC
CDR3: CASSPSGQTSSGANVLTF

J: TRBJ2-4
size: .
length: 17
V: TRBV5-1
D: TRBD1
DNA: TGCGCCAGCAGCAACCCCGGGACAGCGCTAGCCAAAAACATTCAGTACTTC
CDR3: CASSNPGTALAKNIQYF

J: TRBJ1-6
size: .
length: 15
V: TRBV11-3
D: .
DNA: TGTGCCAGCAGCCGTTCTACAGAATTATATTCACCCCTCCACTTT
CDR3: CASSRSTELYSPLHF

J: TRBJ2-1
size: .
length: 12
V: TRBV9
D: .
DNA: TGTGCCAGCAGCGTAGCGGAGGTTGAGCAGTTCTTC
CDR3: CASSVAEVEQFF

J: TRBJ2-1
size: few
length: 14
V: TRBV19
D: TRBD1
DNA: TGTGCCAGTAGCCCACAGGGGCCCGTCGGTGAGCAGTTCTTC
CDR3: CASSPQGPVGEQFF

J: TRBJ1-5
size: .
length: 12
V: TRBV30
D: .
DNA: TGTGCCTGCAGGACAGACAATCAGCCCCAGCATTTT
CDR3: CACRTDNQPQHF

J: TRBJ1-3
size: .
length: 17
V: TRBV2
D: .
DNA: TGTGCCAGCAGTGAAGCGGGACTTCCGAGCTCTGGAAACACCATATATTTT
CDR3: CASSEAGLPSSGNTIYF

J: TRBJ1-1
size: .
length: 13
V: TRBV7-7
D: .
DNA: TGTGCTAGCAGCTTAACTGAGAACACTGAAGCTTTCTTT
CDR3: CASSLTENTEAFF

J: TRBJ2-7
size: .
length: 13
V: TRBV27
D: .
DNA: TGTGCCAGCAGTTTACAAGGGGGCTACGAGCAGTACTTC
CDR3: CASSLQGGYEQYF

J: TRBJ1-6
size: .
length: 16
V: TRBV5-1
D: .
DNA: TGCGCCAGCAGCTTGGAACAGAGTGACTATAATTCACCCCTCCACTTT
CDR3: CASSLEQSDYNSPLHF

J: TRBJ1-5
size: .
length: 13
V: TRBV30
D: TRBD1
DNA: TGTGCCTGGAGTACAGGGGGCAATCAGCCCCAGCATTTT
CDR3: CAWSTGGNQPQHF

J: TRBJ2-1
size: few
length: 13
V: TRBV9
D: .
DNA: TGTGCCAGCAGCGTAGTGCTAGGCAATGAGCAGTTCTTC
CDR3: CASSVVLGNEQFF

J: TRBJ1-4
size: .
length: 14
V: TRBV7-2
D: TRBD1
DNA: TGTGCCAGCAGCTCACAGGGGTGGGGGGAAAAACTGTTTTTT
CDR3: CASSSQGWGEKLFF